This is a list of T cell receptor beta chains from one sample in a study of blood T cell repertoires in COVID-19. Measured with immunoSEQ multiplex PCR; TCRdb has only the in-frame clones, and not every one. Of about 150,000 clones listed, around four fifths are singletons. Sequenced material: peripheral blood. Receptors were obtained from a man between 70 and 80 years old with acute or convalescent COVID-19. The CDR3 runs from the conserved cysteine through the conserved F or W. A D gene is named only where the DNA matches it firmly. Clone size is given for some rows only: seen once, a few or many times, or a class if the clone is expanded.

once,TRBJ2-1,.,TRBV7-2,TGTGCCAGCAGCTTAGGAGGGGGTGATCATGAGCAGTTCTTC,CASSLGGGDHEQFF
.,TRBJ1-2,.,TRBV18,TGTGCCAGCTCAGATCAGGGGCCCTATGGCTACACCTTC,CASSDQGPYGYTF
.,TRBJ2-7,TRBD2,TRBV6-5,TGTGCCAGCAGTACCCTAGCGGGAGTAGGGGAGCAGTACTTC,CASSTLAGVGEQYF
.,TRBJ2-3,.,TRBV10-3,TGTGCCATCAGTGGGTCATGGGGAGGGGGAGCGGATACGCAGTATTTT,CAISGSWGGGADTQYF
.,TRBJ2-7,.,TRBV7-2,TGTGCCAGCAGCTCCCGAGCAGGGGTTTACGAGCAGTACTTC,CASSSRAGVYEQYF
.,TRBJ1-4,.,TRBV5-1,TGCGCCAGCAGCGGGTCCGGGTCCCGTAATGAAAAACTGTTTTTT,CASSGSGSRNEKLFF
once,TRBJ2-3,.,TRBV5-4,TGTGCCAGCAGCTTGGAGCCATCCACAGATACGCAGTATTTT,CASSLEPSTDTQYF
.,TRBJ1-5,.,TRBV4-1,TGCGCCAGCAGTCTACATGGGGGGGATAATCAGCCCCAGCATTTT,CASSLHGGDNQPQHF
.,TRBJ2-5,.,TRBV12-3/TRBV12-4,TGTGCCAGCACCTCAGGCTGGCAAGAGACCCAGTACTTC,CASTSGWQETQYF
.,TRBJ1-2,.,TRBV29-1,TGCAGCGTCTCAAAGTCGGCCCCGGGAAGCGGCAGATTATTATATGGCTACACCTTC,CSVSKSAPGSGRLLYGYTF
.,TRBJ2-3,TRBD1,TRBV6-4,TGTGCCAGCAGTGTCGACAGGGGGCCCACAGATACGCAGTATTTT,CASSVDRGPTDTQYF
.,TRBJ1-6,TRBD1,TRBV27,TGTGCCAGCAGTCCAACCGGGACAGGGGGGTATTCACCCCTCCACTTT,CASSPTGTGGYSPLHF
.,TRBJ2-5,.,TRBV5-6,TGTGCCAGCAGCCAATATGGCCCCTCACGAGAGACCCAGTACTTC,CASSQYGPSRETQYF
.,TRBJ1-2,.,TRBV27,TGTGCCAGCAGGAGTCAGGATAACTATGGCTACACCTTC,CASRSQDNYGYTF
.,TRBJ2-1,.,TRBV5-1,TGCGCCAGCAGTAAAATGCAGGGGAATTACAATGAGCAGTTCTTC,CASSKMQGNYNEQFF
.,TRBJ2-1,TRBD2,TRBV5-6,TGTGCCAGCAGCTTAAGGTCTAGCGGGTACAATGAGCAGTTCTTC,CASSLRSSGYNEQFF
.,TRBJ2-3,TRBD2,TRBV7-2,TGTGCCAGCAGCCCCGGTAGCGGGGGTATAAATACGCAGTATTTT,CASSPGSGGINTQYF
.,TRBJ1-2,TRBD1,TRBV4-2,TGTGCCAGCCTCCCAGCGGACAGGGCGGGCGAGGGCTACACCTTC,CASLPADRAGEGYTF
.,TRBJ1-1,TRBD1,TRBV28,TGTGCCAGCAGGGCAGGGGGCTGGACTGAAGCTTTCTTT,CASRAGGWTEAFF
.,TRBJ1-6,.,TRBV5-6,TGTGCCAGCAGCTCGCCAAAGGGGGATTCACCCCTCCACTTT,CASSSPKGDSPLHF
.,TRBJ1-6,TRBD1,TRBV5-4,TGTGCCAGCAGCTTATCCGGGACAGGCAATTCACCCCTCCACTTT,CASSLSGTGNSPLHF
.,TRBJ2-5,.,TRBV5-1,TGCGCCCGCAGCTTGGGGGTAGGGGGGGCCGGAGAGACCCAGTACTTC,CARSLGVGGAGETQYF
.,TRBJ2-7,TRBD2,TRBV10-1,TGCGCCAGCAGTGAGTCGAGGGTGGGACTAGCGGGAGTTAAGCCCTACGAGCAGTACTTC,CASSESRVGLAGVKPYEQYF
.,TRBJ1-4,.,TRBV2,TGTGCCAGCAGCGGACAGCCTAATGAAAAACTGTTTTTT,CASSGQPNEKLFF
many,TRBJ2-5,.,TRBV4-1,TGCGCCAGCAGCATATTACGGGGGGAGACCCAGTACTTC,CASSILRGETQYF
.,TRBJ2-3,.,TRBV9,TGTGCCAGCAGCGTAGCGTCTTCAGATACGCAGTATTTT,CASSVASSDTQYF
.,TRBJ1-1,.,TRBV6-6,TGTGCCAGCAGTTACGGGGGGGACACTGAAGCTTTCTTT,CASSYGGDTEAFF
once,TRBJ2-3,TRBD2,TRBV18,TGTGCCAGCTCACCGGTGGGACTAGCGGTCACAGATACGCAGTATTTT,CASSPVGLAVTDTQYF